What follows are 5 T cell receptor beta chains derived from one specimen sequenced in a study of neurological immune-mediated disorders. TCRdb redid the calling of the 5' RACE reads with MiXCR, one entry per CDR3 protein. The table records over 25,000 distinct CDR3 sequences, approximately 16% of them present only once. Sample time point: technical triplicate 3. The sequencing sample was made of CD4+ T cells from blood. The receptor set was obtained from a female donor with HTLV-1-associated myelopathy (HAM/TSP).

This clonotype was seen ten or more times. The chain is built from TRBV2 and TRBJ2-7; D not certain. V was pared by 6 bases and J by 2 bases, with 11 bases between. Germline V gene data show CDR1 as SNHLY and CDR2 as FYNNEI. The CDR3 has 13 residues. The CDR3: CASRRPATYEQYF. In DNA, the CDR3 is TGTGCCAGCAGAAGACCCGCCACCTACGAGCAGTACTTC.

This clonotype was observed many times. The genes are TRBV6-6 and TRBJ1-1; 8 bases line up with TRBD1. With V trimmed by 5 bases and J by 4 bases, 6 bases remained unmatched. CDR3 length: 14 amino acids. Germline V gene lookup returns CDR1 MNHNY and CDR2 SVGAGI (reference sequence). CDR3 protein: CASSRQGLSTEAFF. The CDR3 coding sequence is TGTGCCAGCAGTAGACAGGGGCTCAGCACTGAAGCTTTCTTT.

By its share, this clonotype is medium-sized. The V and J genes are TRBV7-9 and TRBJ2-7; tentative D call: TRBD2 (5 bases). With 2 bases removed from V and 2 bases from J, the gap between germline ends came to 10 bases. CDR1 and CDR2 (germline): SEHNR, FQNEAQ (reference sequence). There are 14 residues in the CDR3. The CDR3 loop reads CASSLSELAYEQYF. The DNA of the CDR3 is TGTGCCAGCAGCTTATCCGAACTAGCCTACGAGCAGTACTTC.

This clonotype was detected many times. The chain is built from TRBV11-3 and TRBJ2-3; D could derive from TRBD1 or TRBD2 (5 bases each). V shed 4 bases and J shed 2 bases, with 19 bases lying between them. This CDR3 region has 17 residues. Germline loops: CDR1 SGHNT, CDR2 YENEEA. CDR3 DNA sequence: TGTGCCAGCAGCTCAAACGTCCGGGGCCCATCCACAGATACGCAGTATTTT. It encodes CASSSNVRGPSTDTQYF.

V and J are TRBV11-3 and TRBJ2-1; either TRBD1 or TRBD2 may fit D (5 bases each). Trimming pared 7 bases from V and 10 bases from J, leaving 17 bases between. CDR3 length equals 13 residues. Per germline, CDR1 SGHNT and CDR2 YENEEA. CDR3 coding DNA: TGTGCCAGCAATCCCTACGTTTGGGGGGAGCAGTTCTTC. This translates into CASNPYVWGEQFF.